The present T cell receptor (beta chain) was sequenced within a study of T cell responses to AZD1222 COVID-19 vaccine. General study findings and limits: Among those given AZD1222, only five or six were seropositive at baseline. Most donors were white British, females outnumbered males, and clonal diversity was possibly underestimated.

Points on this clone: Its antigen is not known.

CDR1 is SEHNR, CDR2 FQNEAQ, per germline (reference sequence). V was pared by 0 bases and J by 6 bases, with 11 bases between. The CDR3 covers 15 residues. Generated by immunoSEQ multiplex PCR, the TCRdb table keeps only in-frame clones and is missing some. In the table there are 25,000 to 35,000 clones, about 89% of which are singletons. The TCR sequence derives from an adult in good health. Sequenced material: peripheral blood, taken on day 0 of AZD1222 vaccination. This sequence joins TRBV7-9 and TRBJ2-2, with D perhaps given as TRBD1 or TRBD2 (5 bases each). CDR3 amino acids: CASSLARGAAGELFF. The CDR3 nucleotides are TGTGCCAGCAGCTTAGCGCGAGGGGCGGCCGGGGAGCTGTTTTTT. Complete variable domain (other parts from reference TRBV7-9 and TRBJ2-2): DTGVSQNPRHKITKRGQNVTFRCDPISEHNRLYWYRQTLGQGPEFLTYFQNEAQLEKSRLLSDRFSAERPKGSFSTLEIQRTEQGDSAMYLCASSLARGAAGELFFGEGSRLTVL.